A selection of T cell receptor beta chains follows, all from one sample in a study of T cells in Graves' hyperthyroidism and ophthalmopathy. One entry per CDR3 protein results from TCRdb running MiXCR on the multiplex PCR reads. The sample includes about 420,000 distinct CDR3 sequences, roughly an eighth of them seen just once. Sequencing used blood. The receptors stem from a young woman with Graves' hyperthyroidism. Each CDR3 is given with its conserved first and last residue. The order of the fields is CDR3 protein, CDR3 DNA, J gene, V gene, clone size, D gene. D genes are given only for firm matches. The size of a clone is reported for some rows only, either as once, few or many, or as a class for expanded clones.

CDR3: CASSSWAGPTDTQYF
DNA: TGTGCCAGCAGTTCTTGGGCGGGTCCCACAGATACGCAGTATTTT
J: TRBJ2-3
V: TRBV7-3
size: .
D: .

CDR3: CAWRGQGTNTGELFF
DNA: TGTGCCTGGAGGGGACAGGGAACGAACACCGGGGAGCTGTTTTTT
J: TRBJ2-2
V: TRBV30
size: many
D: TRBD1

CDR3: CASSRGLAGVNTGELFF
DNA: TGTGCCAGCAGTCGAGGACTAGCGGGGGTCAACACCGGGGAGCTGTTTTTT
J: TRBJ2-2
V: TRBV11-3
size: .
D: TRBD2

CDR3: CASSVYTASNSPLHF
DNA: TGTGCCAGCAGCGTTTACACAGCTTCTAATTCACCCCTCCACTTT
J: TRBJ1-6
V: TRBV6-1
size: .
D: .

CDR3: CASSLENLGIGHRGAFF
DNA: TGTGCCAGCAGTTTGGAGAATTTGGGGATCGGCCATAGGGGAGCTTTCTTT
J: TRBJ1-1
V: TRBV12-3/TRBV12-4
size: many
D: .

CDR3: CATSGTGADYEQYF
DNA: TGCGCCACCTCAGGGACAGGGGCGGACTACGAGCAGTACTTC
J: TRBJ2-7
V: TRBV10-1
size: .
D: TRBD1

CDR3: CASSVGDTGSYEQYF
DNA: TGTGCCAGCAGCGTAGGCGACACCGGCTCCTACGAGCAGTACTTC
J: TRBJ2-7
V: TRBV9
size: .
D: .

CDR3: CASSLQVRLYEQYF
DNA: TGTGCCAGCAGCTTACAGGTCAGACTCTACGAGCAGTACTTC
J: TRBJ2-7
V: TRBV11-1
size: many
D: .

CDR3: CASSPGLPSREQYF
DNA: TGTGCCAGCAGCCCGGGACTCCCTTCTCGGGAGCAGTACTTC
J: TRBJ2-7
V: TRBV12-3/TRBV12-4
size: many
D: .

CDR3: CASSHGGPTDTQYF
DNA: TGTGCCAGCAGCCATGGGGGCCCCACAGATACGCAGTATTTT
J: TRBJ2-3
V: TRBV11-3
size: few
D: .

CDR3: CASSRTDSTGSQPQHF
DNA: TGTGCCAGCAGCAGAACGGACTCTACCGGGAGTCAGCCCCAGCATTTT
J: TRBJ1-5
V: TRBV6-2/TRBV6-3
size: many
D: .

CDR3: CASRRTSGKSERSYNEQFF
DNA: TGTGCCAGCAGGAGGACTAGCGGGAAATCCGAGCGCTCCTACAATGAGCAGTTCTTC
J: TRBJ2-1
V: TRBV7-3
size: many
D: TRBD2

CDR3: CASSVELGQGARSGANVLTF
DNA: TGTGCCAGCAGCGTAGAATTGGGACAGGGGGCGCGCTCTGGGGCCAACGTCCTGACTTTC
J: TRBJ2-6
V: TRBV9
size: many
D: TRBD1

CDR3: CASSTPDRASYEQYF
DNA: TGTGCCAGCAGCACACCGGACAGGGCCTCCTACGAGCAGTACTTC
J: TRBJ2-7
V: TRBV6-1
size: many
D: TRBD1

CDR3: CASSLYRTSGQETQYF
DNA: TGTGCCAGCAGCTTGTATAGGACTAGCGGCCAAGAGACCCAGTACTTC
J: TRBJ2-5
V: TRBV5-8
size: many
D: TRBD2

CDR3: CASSQDHGTPYF
DNA: TGCGCCAGCAGCCAAGATCATGGGACACCCTACTTC
J: TRBJ2-5
V: TRBV4-1
size: .
D: .

CDR3: CASSVGGDSYNEQFF
DNA: TGTGCCAGCAGCGTAGGTGGAGACTCCTACAATGAGCAGTTCTTC
J: TRBJ2-1
V: TRBV9
size: few
D: .

CDR3: CASTETGRYTEAFF
DNA: TGTGCCAGCACCGAGACAGGGCGTTACACTGAAGCTTTCTTT
J: TRBJ1-1
V: TRBV12-3/TRBV12-4
size: many
D: TRBD1

CDR3: CSALDRGKPSNQPQHF
DNA: TGCAGTGCACTGGACAGGGGGAAGCCTAGCAATCAGCCCCAGCATTTT
J: TRBJ1-5
V: TRBV20-1
size: many
D: TRBD1

CDR3: CASRGTSPRSYEQYF
DNA: TGTGCCAGCAGGGGGACTAGCCCGAGATCCTACGAGCAGTACTTC
J: TRBJ2-7
V: TRBV27
size: many
D: TRBD2

CDR3: CASRPREGLGYEQYF
DNA: TGTGCCAGCAGGCCGCGGGAGGGCCTAGGTTACGAGCAGTACTTC
J: TRBJ2-7
V: TRBV27
size: many
D: TRBD2

CDR3: CASRPRGGNQPQHF
DNA: TGTGCCAGCAGGCCAAGGGGGGGAAATCAGCCCCAGCATTTT
J: TRBJ1-5
V: TRBV12-3/TRBV12-4
size: many
D: .

CDR3: CAWSVQWMGYGYTF
DNA: TGTGCCTGGAGTGTACAATGGATGGGCTATGGCTACACCTTC
J: TRBJ1-2
V: TRBV30
size: many
D: .

CDR3: CASSQDVQGRDRGLRGAFF
DNA: TGTGCCAGCAGCCAAGATGTGCAAGGAAGGGACAGGGGGCTTCGTGGGGCTTTCTTT
J: TRBJ1-1
V: TRBV3-1
size: many
D: TRBD1

CDR3: CASSSDTFYEQYF
DNA: TGTGCCAGCAGCTCGGACACCTTCTACGAGCAGTACTTC
J: TRBJ2-7
V: TRBV11-2
size: many
D: .

CDR3: CGVGGETQYF
DNA: TGCGGCGTTGGGGGTGAGACCCAGTACTTC
J: TRBJ2-5
V: TRBV29-1
size: .
D: .

CDR3: CASTSGPDPNEKLFF
DNA: TGTGCCAGCACCTCGGGGCCAGACCCTAATGAAAAACTGTTTTTT
J: TRBJ1-4
V: TRBV9
size: .
D: .

CDR3: CASSTGSNTDTQYF
DNA: TGCGCCAGCAGCACCGGGAGTAACACAGATACGCAGTATTTT
J: TRBJ2-3
V: TRBV5-1
size: many
D: .

CDR3: CSYIPSYARETQYF
DNA: TGCAGTTACATCCCGTCGTACGCACGGGAGACCCAGTACTTC
J: TRBJ2-5
V: TRBV20-1
size: many
D: .

CDR3: CATGDRVNSPLHF
DNA: TGTGCCACGGGGGACAGGGTGAATTCACCCCTCCACTTT
J: TRBJ1-6
V: TRBV3-1
size: many
D: TRBD1

CDR3: CASRGTGVPEQYF
DNA: TGTGCCAGCAGGGGGACAGGGGTCCCCGAGCAGTACTTC
J: TRBJ2-7
V: TRBV6-1
size: many
D: TRBD1

CDR3: CASSPPLGRNEKLFF
DNA: TGTGCCAGCAGCCCGCCATTGGGACGAAATGAAAAACTGTTTTTT
J: TRBJ1-4
V: TRBV11-2
size: .
D: .

CDR3: CASSEDLLGTEAFF
DNA: TGTGCCAGCAGTGAAGACCTCCTGGGGACTGAAGCTTTCTTT
J: TRBJ1-1
V: TRBV6-1
size: many
D: .

CDR3: CASSASPGGFF
DNA: TGTGCCAGCAGTGCGAGCCCAGGGGGGTTCTTC
J: TRBJ2-1
V: TRBV6-1
size: few
D: TRBD1

CDR3: CASSEQSGSYNEQFF
DNA: TGTGCCAGCAGTGAACAATCGGGCTCCTACAATGAGCAGTTCTTC
J: TRBJ2-1
V: TRBV6-1
size: many
D: .

CDR3: CAWRGHGYEQYF
DNA: TGTGCCTGGCGGGGCCACGGGTACGAGCAGTACTTC
J: TRBJ2-7
V: TRBV30
size: many
D: .